Shown below are 23 T cell receptor beta chains from a single sample sequenced in a study of Ad26.COV2.S vaccination and SARS-CoV-2 variants. Treatment denoted: around 19 received Ad26.COV2.S at low or high dose, single or two shots; a few received placebo; per-sample allocation not given. Specimens were obtained on day 63 following the first vaccine or placebo injection. Sequencing used immunoSEQ multiplex PCR; TCRdb keeps in-frame clones, though not all of them. The data contain about 350,000 clones, 86% of them singletons. Source: peripheral blood, taken in a trial of Ad26.COV2.S vaccine versus placebo. All receptors come from a person between 18 and 65 years old who received the Ad26.COV2.S COVID-19 vaccine or a placebo.

The CDR3 nucleotides are TGTGCCAGCAGTTTTGAGGCGAACACTGAAGCTTTCTTT. Residues: CASSFEANTEAFF. This chain links TRBV28 with TRBJ1-1; D not certain. V was trimmed by 3 bases and J by 1 base, leaving 6 bases between them. The CDR3 contains 13 residues. Germline V gene lookup returns CDR1 MDHEN and CDR2 SYDVKM. Together with reference TRBV28 and TRBJ1-1, the CDR3 gives the full variable domain: DVKVTQSSRYLVKRTGEKVFLECVQDMDHENMFWYRQDPGLGLRLIYFSYDVKMKEKGDIPEGYSVSREKKERFSLILESASTNQTSMYLCASSFEANTEAFFGQGTRLTVV.

V is TRBV11-3 and J is TRBJ2-7; D tentatively fits TRBD1 or TRBD2 (5 bases each). Trimming took 6 bases from V and 3 from J, leaving 12 bases between them. The CDR3 is made up of 13 amino acids. CDR1 is SGHNT and CDR2 is YENEEA in the germline V gene. CDR3 protein: CASSPGTRYEQYF. CDR3 sequence (DNA): TGTGCCAGCAGTCCTGGGACCCGCTACGAGCAGTACTTC.

This clone was seen only a few times. V gene TRBV14 combines with J gene TRBJ1-5; D is uncertain. The germline V and J ends were trimmed by 1 base and 4 bases, with 5 bases remaining between them. Germline V lookup: CDR1 SGHDN, CDR2 FVKESK. The CDR3 totals 13 residues. Here the CDR3 reads CASSQGTNQPQHF. The CDR3 DNA reads TGTGCCAGCAGCCAAGGAACGAATCAGCCCCAGCATTTT.

The chain recombines TRBV28 with TRBJ2-1; D gene ambiguous. CDR3 size: 15 residues. The V end was cut by 6 bases, the J end by 8 bases, with 20 bases between. Germline CDR1 MDHEN, CDR2 SYDVKM. The CDR3 here is CASSPARPPSHEQFF. The CDR3 region has the DNA TGTGCCAGCAGCCCTGCTAGGCCTCCCTCTCATGAGCAGTTCTTC. The full variable domain, rest sourced from reference TRBV28 and TRBJ2-1, is DVKVTQSSRYLVKRTGEKVFLECVQDMDHENMFWYRQDPGLGLRLIYFSYDVKMKEKGDIPEGYSVSREKKERFSLILESASTNQTSMYLCASSPARPPSHEQFFGPGTRLTVL.

This clone appeared a single time. This chain connects TRBV7-6 to TRBJ2-1, with TRBD2 matching 11 bases. There are 15 residues in the CDR3. V was pared by 1 base and J by 7 bases, with 3 bases of the junction left unmatched. Germline CDR1 reads SGHVS; CDR2 reads FNYEAQ. The CDR3 DNA reads TGTGCCAGCAGCTTAGATAGCGGGGGGGGGAATGAGCAGTTCTTC. Translation gives CASSLDSGGGNEQFF.

This clone was observed a few times. The CDR3 region is CASSQRFGAVNSYNEQFF. The CDR3 region has the DNA TGTGCCAGCAGCCAAAGATTCGGGGCGGTCAATTCCTACAATGAGCAGTTCTTC. The V call is TRBV14, the J call TRBJ2-1, with D perhaps assigned TRBD1 or TRBD2 (5 bases each). The CDR3 runs 18 residues. The germline V gene has CDR1 SGHDN and CDR2 FVKESK. Trimming shortened V by 2 bases and J by 1 base, and 18 bases separated the two germline ends.

Here the CDR3 reads CASSQEVSGIGYTF. CDR3 bases: TGCGCCAGCAGCCAAGAAGTCTCGGGGATCGGCTACACCTTC. J is TRBJ1-2 and V is TRBV4-3; unclear D gene. Trimming took off 0 bases at V and 8 bases at J, with 13 bases between the two ends. This CDR3 has 14 amino acids. CDR1 is LGHNA and CDR2 is YSLEER in the germline V gene.

The J gene is TRBJ2-1, the V gene TRBV24-1; TRBD2 is a possible D gene (5 bases). With 4 bases removed from V and 1 base from J, the gap between germline ends came to 10 bases. The germline V gene has CDR1 KGHDR and CDR2 SFDVKD. This CDR3 is 15 amino acids long. DNA of the CDR3: TGTGCCACCAGTGACATGGACTCTTCCTACAATGAGCAGTTCTTC. As protein: CATSDMDSSYNEQFF.

The chain is built from TRBV11-2 and TRBJ2-5, with 7 bases that match TRBD1. J gave up 5 bases and V 1 base, and 7 bases lay outside the gene matches. This CDR3 is 15 amino acids long. Looked up from germline, CDR1 is SGHAT and CDR2 is FQNNGV. Written as DNA, the CDR3 is TGTGCCAGCAGCTTAGCGAGACAGGGACGGGAGACCCAGTACTTC. Translated: CASSLARQGRETQYF.

The chain recombines TRBV3-1 (or the pseudogene TRBV3-2) with TRBJ2-1; 10 nucleotides align to TRBD2. The CDR3 spans 16 residues. Trimming removed 4 bases from V and 1 base from J; junction bases left unmatched: 4. Per germline, CDR1 LGHDT and CDR2 YNNKEL (reference sequence). This chain's CDR3 is CASSPRTSGSYNEQFF. CDR3 in DNA: TGTGCCAGCAGCCCCCGGACTAGCGGTTCCTACAATGAGCAGTTCTTC.

The chain combines TRBV29-1 with TRBJ2-1; D unresolved. Trimming stripped 3 bases from V and 0 bases from J, with 6 bases between. From germline, CDR1 is SQVTM and CDR2 ANQGSEA. This CDR3 region has 13 residues. The CDR3 loop is CSVEGLSYNEQFF. CDR3 bases: TGCAGCGTTGAGGGTCTCTCCTACAATGAGCAGTTCTTC.

This chain links TRBV5-1 with TRBJ2-7, with D perhaps matching TRBD1 (5 bases). Germline V gives CDR1 SGHRS, CDR2 YFSETQ. V shed 3 bases and J shed 6 bases, with 25 bases lying between them. This CDR3 is 17 amino acids long. The CDR3: CASSSTVVGQRPAEQYF. The CDR3 nucleotides read TGCGCCAGCAGCTCCACCGTTGTGGGGCAGCGACCCGCCGAGCAGTACTTC.

The chain links TRBV5-6 to TRBJ1-1, with D uncertain. CDR3 length: 14 residues. Per the germline V gene, CDR1 is SGHDT and CDR2 is YYEEEE. Trimming removed 5 bases at V and 6 bases at J, with 17 bases between. The CDR3 region is CASRPRHSGSEAFF. Here the CDR3 DNA reads TGTGCCAGCAGACCCCGACACAGTGGGTCTGAAGCTTTCTTT.

The chain uses TRBV5-1 and TRBJ2-1, with 14 bases aligning to TRBD2. The CDR3 length is 17 residues. Germline V gene sequence: CDR1 SGHRS, CDR2 YFSETQ. J was trimmed by 5 bases and V by 0 bases; bases with no gene match: 4. In DNA, the CDR3 is TGCGCCAGCAGCTTGGCGGGACTAGCGGGAGCTGACAATGAGCAGTTCTTC. Encoded protein: CASSLAGLAGADNEQFF.

The chain recombines TRBV24-1 with TRBJ2-7, with 11 nucleotides matching TRBD1. V was pared by 3 bases and J by 5 bases, with 5 bases of the junction left unmatched. The V gene's germline CDR1 is KGHDR and CDR2 SFDVKD. The CDR3 is 15 residues long. CDR3 protein: CATSDRGTGGNEQYF. The CDR3 bases are TGTGCCACCAGTGATCGGGGGACAGGGGGTAACGAGCAGTACTTC.

A single count supports this clone. The V call is TRBV5-4, the J call TRBJ2-5; D is unresolved. Trimming stripped 4 bases from V and 5 bases from J, with 12 bases between. The V gene's germline CDR1 is SGHNT and CDR2 YYREEE (reference sequence). The CDR3 spans 13 residues. This chain's CDR3 is CASSNPGYETQYF. In DNA, the CDR3 is TGTGCCAGCAGCAATCCTGGGTACGAGACCCAGTACTTC.

The V gene is TRBV7-9, the J gene TRBJ2-7; the D call may be TRBD1 or TRBD2 (6 bases each). Trimming shortened V by 5 bases and J by 3 bases, and 20 bases separated the two germline ends. This CDR3 is 16 amino acids long. The germline V gene encodes CDR1 SEHNR and CDR2 FQNEAQ (reference sequence). The CDR3 spells CASSGGGGKQGYEQYF. CDR3 bases: TGTGCCAGCAGCGGGGGCGGCGGGAAACAGGGCTACGAGCAGTACTTC.

This rearrangement joins TRBV5-4 to TRBJ2-7; no firm D call. V was clipped by 1 base and J by 5 bases, with 10 bases between them. This CDR3 has 13 residues. The germline CDR1 and CDR2 sequences are SGHNT and YYREEE (reference sequence). DNA of the CDR3: TGTGCCAGCAGCTTGTGGCCTCTCAACGAGCAGTACTTC. This translates into CASSLWPLNEQYF.

V usage is TRBV7-7 and J usage is TRBJ2-1, with a weak D call TRBD2 (6 bases). The germline gives CDR1 SSHAT, CDR2 FNYEAQ (reference sequence). Between the trimmed V and J ends, which lost 5 bases and 3 bases, there was a span of 17 bases. CDR3 length equals 16 residues. Here the CDR3 reads CASSPQPGVGYNEQFF. The CDR3 DNA sequence: TGTGCCAGCAGCCCCCAACCGGGGGTCGGCTACAATGAGCAGTTCTTC.

CDR3 nucleotides: TGTGCCAGCAGTTTGCCTCCTAAGGGACAGGCACCCTACGAGCAGTACTTC. This sequence encodes CASSLPPKGQAPYEQYF. The J gene is TRBJ2-7, the V gene TRBV28, with 8 bases lining up with TRBD1. The CDR3 runs to 17 residues. J lost 2 bases, V lost 3 bases, and 12 bases had no gene match. Germline CDR1 is MDHEN and CDR2 is SYDVKM. Filled out from reference TRBV28 and TRBJ2-7, the complete variable domain reads DVKVTQSSRYLVKRTGEKVFLECVQDMDHENMFWYRQDPGLGLRLIYFSYDVKMKEKGDIPEGYSVSREKKERFSLILESASTNQTSMYLCASSLPPKGQAPYEQYFGPGTRLTVT.

V and J are TRBV11-2 and TRBJ2-7, with D possibly called TRBD1 or TRBD2 (5 bases each). V was cut by 1 base and J by 3 bases, with 19 bases left in between. Germline V gene sequence: CDR1 SGHAT, CDR2 FQNNGV. There are 17 residues in the CDR3. CDR3 sequence: CASSLVFVGTEVYEQYF. The DNA for the CDR3 is TGTGCCAGCAGCTTAGTCTTTGTAGGGACGGAGGTCTACGAGCAGTACTTC.

The rearrangement links TRBV19 to TRBJ2-1; TRBD2 matches 16 bases. V was clipped by 1 base and J by 7 bases; unmatched bases: 10. The CDR3 totals 19 residues. The germline V gene encodes CDR1 LNHDA and CDR2 SQIVND (reference sequence). CDR3 nucleotide sequence: TGTGCCAGTAGTATAGGGGGGACTAGCGGGAGGGCCTATCCAAATGAGCAGTTCTTC. This translates into CASSIGGTSGRAYPNEQFF.

The count of this clone is one. The chain uses TRBV10-3 and TRBJ1-2; 10 positions agree with TRBD1. The trim removed 0 bases at V and 1 base at J, leaving 2 bases unmatched. This CDR3 contains 16 residues. Per the germline V gene, CDR1 is ENHRY and CDR2 is SYGVKD. The CDR3 is CAISESRDRGNYGYTF. The CDR3 DNA reads TGTGCCATCAGTGAGTCGAGGGACAGGGGTAACTATGGCTACACCTTC.